The 18 T cell receptor beta chains reported below all come from one sample, sequenced in a study of shared clonotypes between healthy human individuals. TCRdb's copy holds only in-frame clones and misses some; the assay was immunoSEQ multiplex PCR. The repertoire has just over 2,000,000 clones, about 95% of them found once; the top ten carry approximately 1.2%. CD8 cells classed as naive were CD45RO-negative and positively selected for CCR7, excluding terminally differentiated effector memory CD45RA+ cells. The material sequenced was naive CD8+ T cells sorted from blood. The origin of the receptors is a man younger than 30 in good health.

This chain links TRBV7-9 with TRBJ2-7; TRBD2 is a possible D gene (5 bases). This CDR3 is built from 12 residues. Germline CDR1 SEHNR, CDR2 FQNEAQ (reference sequence). The ends were cut back, 4 bases at V and 7 bases at J, with 11 bases in the middle. The CDR3 spells CASSSHRLEQYF. CDR3 in DNA: TGTGCCAGCAGCTCTCACAGACTAGAGCAGTACTTC.

This clone showed up just a few times. This chain connects TRBV7-9 to TRBJ1-2; D call uncertain. The CDR3 sequence is 14 residues long. CDR1 is SEHNR and CDR2 is FQNEAQ in the germline V gene (reference sequence). Trimming cost V 7 bases and J 1 base, with 13 bases left between them. The chain's CDR3 is CASIEPENNYGYTF. CDR3 sequence (DNA): TGTGCCAGCATTGAACCAGAGAATAACTATGGCTACACCTTC.

In its sample, this clone was seen a few times. Other DNA sequences from this sample encode an identical CDR3 as well. This chain joins TRBV29-1 and TRBJ1-1; unclear D gene. Trimming removed 3 bases at V and 0 bases at J, with 2 bases between. Germline V CDR1 and CDR2: SQVTM, ANQGSEA. This CDR3 contains 11 residues. CDR3 amino acids: CSVEMNTEAFF. In DNA form, the CDR3 reads TGCAGCGTTGAGATGAACACTGAAGCTTTCTTT.

The chain joins TRBV27 to TRBJ2-5; unclear D gene. Germline V gives CDR1 MNHEY, CDR2 SMNVEV (reference sequence). The CDR3 has 13 residues. Trimming left V 3 bases short and J 0 bases short, with 5 bases between. CDR3 in DNA: TGTGCCAGCAGTTTTGGGAACCAAGAGACCCAGTACTTC. Translated: CASSFGNQETQYF.

Notes on this clone: This CDR3 is also generated by other DNA sequences in the sample. The chain is built from TRBV6-5 and TRBJ1-1, with D possibly matching TRBD1 (6 bases). The CDR3 sequence is 13 residues long. Germline V CDR1 and CDR2: MNHEY, SVGAGI. Between the trimmed V and J ends, which lost 6 bases and 1 base, there was a span of 9 bases. This CDR3 is CASSGGPNTEAFF. CDR3 in DNA: TGTGCCAGCAGCGGGGGGCCGAACACTGAAGCTTTCTTT.

This clone came up once. V and J are TRBV4-3 and TRBJ2-5; D might be TRBD2 (6 bases). Germline assignment: CDR1 LGHNA and CDR2 YSLEER. The CDR3 covers 14 residues. V lost 1 base and J lost 2, with 8 bases in between. The CDR3 region is CASSQAGGQETQYF. The CDR3 DNA is TGCGCCAGCAGCCAAGCCGGAGGGCAAGAGACCCAGTACTTC.

The chain links TRBV28 to TRBJ2-1; 12 bases fit TRBD2. The germline gives CDR1 MDHEN, CDR2 SYDVKM. This CDR3 has 14 amino acids. V gave up 8 bases and J gave up 9 bases; unmatched junction bases: 8. The CDR3 nucleotides are TGTGCCAGCGGTCTAGCGGGGGGGCCGGGTGAGCAGTTCTTC. Translated, it gives CASGLAGGPGEQFF.

V is TRBV27 and J is TRBJ2-1, with 8 bases fitting TRBD2. With 1 base clipped from V and 7 bases from J, the junction kept 6 bases outside the gene matches. Germline CDR1 is MNHEY and CDR2 is SMNVEV (reference sequence). The CDR3 spans 15 residues. CDR3 region: CASSLWLAGKNEQFF. The CDR3 DNA follows: TGTGCCAGCAGTTTATGGTTAGCGGGGAAAAATGAGCAGTTCTTC.

This chain joins TRBV4-2 and TRBJ1-1; D remains unclear. V lost 6 bases and J 5 bases, leaving 16 bases between the germline ends. CDR1 and CDR2 (germline): LGHNA, YNFKEQ. This CDR3 region has 14 residues. The CDR3 spells CASSGTASGTEAFF. The CDR3 region has the DNA TGTGCCAGCAGTGGTACAGCATCGGGGACTGAAGCTTTCTTT.

The V gene is TRBV7-6, the J gene TRBJ1-2, with D perhaps TRBD1 (5 bases). V lost 5 bases, J lost 4 bases, and 14 bases lay in between. From germline, CDR1 is SGHVS and CDR2 FNYEAQ. The CDR3 totals 14 residues. The CDR3 DNA reads as TGTGCCAGCAGCCCGGGAAGGGACCTCTATGGCTACACCTTC. Translation: CASSPGRDLYGYTF.

The CDR3 sequence: CASSALAYANTGELFF. The CDR3, as DNA: TGTGCCAGTAGTGCTCTAGCGTACGCGAACACCGGGGAGCTGTTTTTT. This chain links TRBV19 with TRBJ2-2, with a tentative D call TRBD2 (6 bases). Germline V gene data show CDR1 as LNHDA and CDR2 as SQIVND (reference sequence). This CDR3 comprises 16 residues. The ends were cut back, 5 bases at V and 0 bases at J, with 13 bases in the middle. The full variable domain, its missing parts supplied by reference TRBV19 and TRBJ2-2, is DGGITQSPKYLFRKEGQNVTLSCEQNLNHDAMYWYRQDPGQGLRLIYYSQIVNDFQKGDIAEGYSVSREKKESFPLTVTSAQKNPTAFYLCASSALAYANTGELFFGEGSRLTVL.

V is TRBV5-6 and J is TRBJ2-5, with unresolved D. The V gene lost 2 bases and the J gene lost 0 bases, with 8 bases spanning the gap. The CDR3 is 14 residues long. Germline V gives CDR1 SGHDT, CDR2 YYEEEE. The CDR3 DNA follows: TGTGCCAGCAGCTTATCACAGTACCAAGAGACCCAGTACTTC. Amino acids: CASSLSQYQETQYF.

The chain combines TRBV6-6 with TRBJ2-7; D may be TRBD1 (6 bases). In germline, CDR1 is MNHNY, CDR2 SVGAGI (reference sequence). V was trimmed by 2 bases and J by 4 bases, leaving 15 bases between them. This CDR3 is built from 15 residues. CDR3 sequence (DNA): TGTGCCAGCAGTTACCTCCGGGACATGACATACGAGCAGTACTTC. Translating it yields CASSYLRDMTYEQYF.

V and J are TRBV27 and TRBJ2-7, with TRBD1 matching 7 bases. The CDR3 length is 14 residues. J was trimmed by 3 bases and V by 6 bases; bases with no gene match: 8. Germline-derived CDR1 and CDR2 are MNHEY and SMNVEV (reference sequence). The CDR3 reads CASSTGTEFYEQYF. In DNA form, the CDR3 reads TGTGCCAGCAGCACCGGGACAGAATTCTACGAGCAGTACTTC.

This rearrangement joins TRBV6-1 to TRBJ2-5; D may match TRBD1 or TRBD2 (5 bases each). V dropped 0 bases and J dropped 1 base, with 15 bases sitting between them. This CDR3 has 17 amino acids. Germline assignment: CDR1 MNHNS and CDR2 SASEGT. The CDR3 region has the DNA TGTGCCAGCAGTGAAGCCTGGTTCGGGACGACCCAAGAGACCCAGTACTTC. This encodes CASSEAWFGTTQETQYF.

The V gene is TRBV6-5, the J gene TRBJ2-6; D uncertain. The CDR3 consists of 14 residues. V was shortened by 10 bases and J by 0 bases, with 10 bases between the two germline ends. The germline V gene has CDR1 MNHEY and CDR2 SVGAGI. The CDR3 reads CATSRSSGANVLTF. The CDR3, as DNA: TGTGCCACCAGCCGTAGCTCTGGGGCCAACGTCCTGACTTTC.

The chain links TRBV7-2 to TRBJ2-5; 13 bases map to TRBD2. The length of the CDR3 is 17 residues. Germline V CDR1 and CDR2: SGHTA, FQGNSA. The trim removed 5 bases at V and 0 bases at J, leaving 6 bases unmatched. The CDR3 reads CASSQTSGGMYQETQYF. CDR3 DNA: TGTGCCAGCAGCCAGACTAGCGGGGGGATGTACCAAGAGACCCAGTACTTC.

The chain combines TRBV27 with TRBJ1-1; 7 bases fit TRBD1. V gave up 4 bases and J gave up 1 base; unmatched junction bases: 6. The CDR3 covers 15 residues. Germline V gene data show CDR1 as MNHEY and CDR2 as SMNVEV (reference sequence). This CDR3 reads CASSSGTVRNTEAFF. The CDR3 DNA follows: TGTGCCAGCAGTTCGGGGACAGTCCGGAACACTGAAGCTTTCTTT.